Listed here are 24 T cell receptor beta chains from one sample, sequenced in a study of blood T cell repertoires in COVID-19. Sequenced by immunoSEQ multiplex PCR; TCRdb stores in-frame clones only, minus some. In the table there are under 350,000 clones, roughly 85% of which are singletons. Input material: peripheral blood. The source of these receptors is a man aged 55 to 70 who had recovered from COVID-19.

The V call is TRBV24-1, the J call TRBJ2-2; 8 bases are a match to TRBD2. V dropped 7 bases and J dropped 3; count of bases not matched to a gene: 3. The germline CDR1 and CDR2 sequences are KGHDR and SFDVKD. CDR3 length equals 14 residues. The DNA of the CDR3 is TGTGCCACCAGATCAGCGGGGGACACCGGGGAGCTGTTTTTT. Amino acid sequence: CATRSAGDTGELFF.

The V gene is TRBV9, the J gene TRBJ2-5, with TRBD1 identical over 7 bases. The CDR3 has 13 amino acids. Germline lookup yields CDR1 SGDLS and CDR2 YYNGEE. With 3 bases clipped from V and 4 bases from J, the junction kept 3 bases outside the gene matches. The CDR3 sequence: CASSATGVETQYF. In DNA form, the CDR3 reads TGTGCCAGCAGCGCCACAGGGGTAGAGACCCAGTACTTC.

The chain recombines TRBV5-4 with TRBJ2-1; unclear D gene. Deletions cut 2 bases from V and 0 bases from J, with 6 bases between. The CDR3 consists of 14 residues. Germline lookup yields CDR1 SGHNT and CDR2 YYREEE (reference sequence). CDR3 in DNA: TGTGCCAGCAGCTTCATGAGCTCCTACAATGAGCAGTTCTTC. It yields the protein CASSFMSSYNEQFF.

This clone was seen only once. The genes are TRBV28 and TRBJ1-5; D is possibly TRBD1 (5 bases). CDR3 length equals 12 residues. Looked up from germline, CDR1 is MDHEN and CDR2 is SYDVKM. Trimming removed 5 bases from V and 6 bases from J, with 8 bases in between. In nucleotides, the CDR3 is TGTGCCAGCAGTGGGGGAGGTCAGCCCCAGCATTTT. Protein product: CASSGGGQPQHF. The entire variable domain, with the rest obtained from reference TRBV28 and TRBJ1-5, is as follows: DVKVTQSSRYLVKRTGEKVFLECVQDMDHENMFWYRQDPGLGLRLIYFSYDVKMKEKGDIPEGYSVSREKKERFSLILESASTNQTSMYLCASSGGGQPQHFGDGTRLSIL.

This chain joins TRBV7-6 and TRBJ2-7; TRBD1 is a possible D gene (6 bases). The CDR3 is made up of 14 amino acids. V was trimmed by 1 base and J by 6 bases, leaving 13 bases between them. CDR1 and CDR2 (germline): SGHVS, FNYEAQ. CDR3 sequence (DNA): TGTGCCAGCAGCTTAGGGACAGTGGGTTCCGAGCAGTACTTC. Its translation: CASSLGTVGSEQYF.

The chain recombines TRBV13 with TRBJ1-1; D is ambiguous. V dropped 2 bases and J dropped 7 bases, with 5 bases sitting between them. CDR1 PRHDT and CDR2 FYEKMQ come from the germline V gene (reference sequence). The CDR3 contains 11 residues. Here the CDR3 reads CASSLLGEAFF. CDR3 nucleotide sequence: TGTGCCAGCAGCTTACTAGGTGAAGCTTTCTTT.

V usage is TRBV7-3 and J usage is TRBJ2-3, with 13 bases aligning to TRBD2. This CDR3 region has 15 residues. The germline V gene has CDR1 SGHTA and CDR2 FQGTGA. Unmatched junction bases numbered 4, after V lost 5 bases and J lost 5 bases. CDR3 region: CASSPGLAGRDTQYF. The CDR3 coding sequence is TGTGCCAGCAGCCCGGGACTAGCGGGGCGAGATACGCAGTATTTT.

The CDR3 protein is CASSFGDSNTGELFF. CDR3 in DNA: TGTGCCAGCAGCTTCGGGGATTCCAACACCGGGGAGCTGTTTTTT. This chain connects TRBV5-4 to TRBJ2-2, with D maybe TRBD2 (5 bases). The CDR3 totals 15 residues. V was cut by 2 bases and J by 2 bases, with 10 bases left in between. From germline, CDR1 is SGHNT and CDR2 YYREEE (reference sequence).

The chain couples TRBV6-5 to TRBJ2-7; 9 bases align to TRBD2. The CDR3 is 15 amino acids. Germline CDR1 reads MNHEY; CDR2 reads SVGAGI. J gave up 3 bases and V 6 bases, and 9 bases lay outside the gene matches. CDR3 in DNA: TGTGCCAGCAGGTCGGCTAGCGGGGCCAGCTACGAGCAGTACTTC. Translation: CASRSASGASYEQYF.

The chain couples TRBV6-4 to TRBJ2-7; TRBD1 matches 8 bases. Germline CDR1 is MRHNA and CDR2 is SNTAGT. Losses at the gene ends were 7 bases for V and 4 bases for J; bases not matched to a gene: 12. This CDR3 has 15 amino acids. The CDR3 loop is CASKTGDSGPYEQYF. The CDR3 DNA sequence: TGTGCCAGCAAGACAGGGGACTCCGGCCCTTACGAGCAGTACTTC.

This clone was found a few times. The V call is TRBV2, the J call TRBJ2-3; D perhaps matches TRBD1 (5 bases). CDR3 length equals 15 residues. V shed 3 bases and J shed 0 bases, with 10 bases lying between them. Germline-derived CDR1 and CDR2 are SNHLY and FYNNEI. The CDR3 DNA reads as TGTGCCAGCAGTGAGTCAGGGTGGAGCACAGATACGCAGTATTTT. It is translated as CASSESGWSTDTQYF.

The rearrangement links TRBV5-5 to TRBJ2-7; D is perhaps TRBD1 (6 bases). V lost 3 bases, J lost 4 bases, and 11 bases lay in between. The germline gives CDR1 SGHKS, CDR2 YYEKEE (reference sequence). This CDR3 is built from 13 residues. CDR3 bases: TGTGCCAGCAGCTCCGGACAGCTATACGAGCAGTACTTC. Protein product: CASSSGQLYEQYF.

The chain employs TRBV6-5 and TRBJ1-2, with a possible D match to TRBD1 (5 bases). This CDR3 is 15 amino acids long. The V gene's germline CDR1 is MNHEY and CDR2 SVGAGI. Trimming left V 0 bases short and J 8 bases short, with 16 bases between. CDR3 coding DNA: TGTGCCAGCAGTTACTCGCGGGGCGGGACCTCCGGCTACACCTTC. Translation gives CASSYSRGGTSGYTF.

The CDR3 region is CSASARRTSGSYRSNRETQYF. Written as DNA, the CDR3 is TGCAGTGCTAGTGCTAGACGGACTAGCGGGAGTTACCGAAGCAATAGAGAGACCCAGTACTTC. The rearrangement links TRBV20-1 to TRBJ2-5; 13 bases fit TRBD2. The CDR3 runs to 21 residues. J was trimmed by 4 bases and V by 3 bases; bases with no gene match: 23. Germline-derived CDR1 and CDR2 are DFQATT and SNEGSKA (reference sequence).

The rearrangement joins TRBV5-1 to TRBJ1-2, with D maybe TRBD1 (6 bases). There are 16 residues in the CDR3. Germline CDR1 is SGHRS and CDR2 is YFSETQ. With 6 bases removed from V and 5 bases from J, the gap between germline ends came to 23 bases. CDR3 DNA sequence: TGCGCCAGCACCCCGCGTACCGGGACAAAGATTTATGGCTACACCTTC. Translated: CASTPRTGTKIYGYTF. The complete variable domain, with remaining parts taken from reference TRBV5-1 and TRBJ1-2, reads KAGVTQTPRYLIKTRGQQVTLSCSPISGHRSVSWYQQTPGQGLQFLFEYFSETQRNKGNFPGRFSGRQFSNSRSEMNVSTLELGDSALYLCASTPRTGTKIYGYTFGSGTRLTVV.

This clone occurred once. The chain uses TRBV10-1 and TRBJ2-1, with 15 nucleotides matching TRBD2. CDR3 length equals 18 residues. In germline, CDR1 is WNHNN, CDR2 SYGVQD (reference sequence). V gave up 6 bases and J gave up 5 bases; unmatched junction bases: 11. The CDR3 DNA follows: TGCGCCAGCAGGCCCGGACTAGCGGGAGGGCCGAAAGACAATGAGCAGTTCTTC. Its translation is CASRPGLAGGPKDNEQFF.

The chain links TRBV9 to TRBJ2-1, with 8 bases matching TRBD2. Germline lookup yields CDR1 SGDLS and CDR2 YYNGEE. This CDR3 contains 15 residues. V trimming: 2 bases; J trimming: 6 bases; junction bases outside the gene matches: 7. The CDR3 region is CASSVQGLASNEQFF. For the CDR3, the DNA is TGTGCCAGCAGCGTCCAAGGACTAGCTTCCAATGAGCAGTTCTTC.

The CDR3 region is CASSVTGSNTEAFF. The CDR3 DNA sequence: TGTGCCAGCAGCGTAACAGGGTCGAACACTGAAGCTTTCTTT. The V and J genes are TRBV9 and TRBJ1-1, with D perhaps TRBD1 (6 bases). The CDR3 is 14 residues long. Germline assignment: CDR1 SGDLS and CDR2 YYNGEE. The ends were cut back, 1 base at V and 1 base at J, with 8 bases in the middle. The variable domain in full, completed from reference TRBV9 and TRBJ1-1, reads DSGVTQTPKHLITATGQRVTLRCSPRSGDLSVYWYQQSLDQGLQFLIQYYNGEERAKGNILERFSAQQFPDLHSELNLSSLELGDSALYFCASSVTGSNTEAFFGQGTRLTVV.

The rearrangement joins TRBV7-9 to TRBJ2-7; D perhaps matches TRBD1 (5 bases). This CDR3 contains 15 residues. V was shortened by 2 bases and J by 3 bases, with 14 bases between the two germline ends. From germline, CDR1 is SEHNR and CDR2 FQNEAQ (reference sequence). CDR3 protein: CASSLTGIDNYEQYF. The DNA for the CDR3 is TGTGCCAGCAGCTTAACAGGAATAGACAACTACGAGCAGTACTTC.

This chain uses TRBV11-1 with TRBJ2-1; 11 bases match TRBD2. The V gene's germline CDR1 is SGHAT and CDR2 FQDESV (reference sequence). This CDR3 spans 15 amino acids. J gave up 4 bases and V 1 base, and 0 bases lay outside the gene matches. In nucleotides, the CDR3 is TGTGCCAGCAGCTTAGGACTAGCGGGATACAATGAGCAGTTCTTC. This sequence encodes CASSLGLAGYNEQFF.

J is TRBJ2-5 and V is TRBV7-7; a possible D gene is TRBD2 (5 bases). Germline values: CDR1 SSHAT, CDR2 FNYEAQ (reference sequence). V lost 2 bases and J 3 bases, leaving 19 bases between the germline ends. CDR3 length: 17 residues. The CDR3 region is CASSLSGGLARKETQYF. CDR3 nucleotides: TGTGCCAGCAGCTTAAGTGGTGGTCTAGCCCGAAAAGAGACCCAGTACTTC.

The genes are TRBV2 and TRBJ2-1; possibly TRBD1 for D (5 bases). Germline CDR1 and CDR2: SNHLY and FYNNEI. The CDR3 runs 11 residues. The ends were cut back, 10 bases at V and 5 bases at J, with 9 bases in the middle. The CDR3 here is CATRQNNEQFF. CDR3 DNA: TGTGCCACGCGACAGAACAATGAGCAGTTCTTC.

The chain is built from TRBV28 and TRBJ1-4, with a tentative D call TRBD1 (5 bases). V was trimmed by 1 base and J by 2 bases, leaving 14 bases between them. The CDR3 spans 17 residues. Germline V gene lookup returns CDR1 MDHEN and CDR2 SYDVKM. The CDR3 loop reads CASSLSQGMGTNEKLFF. The DNA of the CDR3 is TGTGCCAGCAGTTTATCCCAGGGAATGGGGACTAATGAAAAACTGTTTTTT. The whole variable domain, remainder taken from reference TRBV28 and TRBJ1-4, is DVKVTQSSRYLVKRTGEKVFLECVQDMDHENMFWYRQDPGLGLRLIYFSYDVKMKEKGDIPEGYSVSREKKERFSLILESASTNQTSMYLCASSLSQGMGTNEKLFFGSGTQLSVL.

The V call is TRBV15, the J call TRBJ1-1; 7 positions agree with TRBD1. Germline V gene data show CDR1 as LNHNV and CDR2 as YYDKDF (reference sequence). There are 16 residues in the CDR3. Unmatched junction bases numbered 5, after V lost 0 bases and J lost 1 base. The CDR3: CATSRDRNRGNTEAFF. CDR3 nucleotide sequence: TGTGCCACCAGCAGAGATCGTAACAGGGGGAACACTGAAGCTTTCTTT.